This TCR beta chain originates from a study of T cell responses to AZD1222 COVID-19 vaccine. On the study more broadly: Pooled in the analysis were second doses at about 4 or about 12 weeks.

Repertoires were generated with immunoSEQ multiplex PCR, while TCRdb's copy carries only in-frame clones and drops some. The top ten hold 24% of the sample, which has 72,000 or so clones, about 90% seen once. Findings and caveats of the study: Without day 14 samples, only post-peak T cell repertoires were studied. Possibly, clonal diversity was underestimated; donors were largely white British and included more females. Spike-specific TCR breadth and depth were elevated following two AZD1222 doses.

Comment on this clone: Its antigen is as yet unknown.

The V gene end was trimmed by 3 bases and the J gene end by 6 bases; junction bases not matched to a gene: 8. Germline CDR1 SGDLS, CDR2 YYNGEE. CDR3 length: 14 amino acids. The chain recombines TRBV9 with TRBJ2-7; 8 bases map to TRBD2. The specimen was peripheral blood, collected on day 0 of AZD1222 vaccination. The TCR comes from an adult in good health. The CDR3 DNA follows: TGTGCCAGCAGCGCGGGACTAGAAATCGGCGAGCAGTACTTC. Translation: CASSAGLEIGEQYF.